The 18 T cell receptor beta chains listed next were all sequenced from one sample in a study of Graves' ophthalmopathy and Graves' hyperthyroidism. Investigators amplified TCR beta CDR3 regions from RNA transcripts. The authors performed first-round RT-PCR with HTBI primers and then a second-round multiplex PCR. TCRdb independently ran MiXCR on the multiplex PCR reads; one entry per CDR3 protein. The sample lists around 1,200,000 distinct CDR3 sequences, less than 45% occurring once. Sequencing input: peripheral blood or thyroid tissue (not recorded which). The receptors here all came from an adult man with Graves' hyperthyroidism.

This clonotype occurred many times. The chain links TRBV7-8 to TRBJ1-6, with TRBD1 as a possible D gene (5 bases). The CDR3 is 16 amino acids. V was trimmed by 7 bases and J by 7 bases, leaving 20 bases between them. The germline V gene encodes CDR1 SGHVS and CDR2 FQNEAQ. CDR3 sequence: CASTTSAGRYNSPLHF. In DNA form, the CDR3 reads TGTGCCAGCACTACCTCGGCAGGGAGGTACAATTCACCCCTCCACTTT.

This clonotype was seen ten or more times. V gene TRBV2 combines with J gene TRBJ1-2; perhaps TRBD1 as D (5 bases). The V end lost 7 bases, the J end lost 2 bases, and 14 bases lay between the germline ends. This CDR3 is 14 amino acids long. Germline CDR1 is SNHLY and CDR2 is FYNNEI. The CDR3 DNA follows: TGTGCCAGCATTCCGGTCAGGGCCAACTATGGCTACACCTTC. Residues: CASIPVRANYGYTF.

There are many counts of this clonotype. The chain links TRBV5-5 to TRBJ1-6; no reliable D call. CDR3 length equals 13 residues. CDR1 and CDR2 (germline): SGHKS, YYEKEE (reference sequence). Deletions cut 2 bases from V and 5 bases from J, with 5 bases between. The CDR3 region is CASSLRNNSPLHF. DNA of the CDR3: TGTGCCAGCAGCTTACGGAATAATTCACCCCTCCACTTT.

The V gene is TRBV20-1, the J gene TRBJ2-5; D is unresolved. Germline loops: CDR1 DFQATT, CDR2 SNEGSKA (reference sequence). V lost 0 bases, J lost 9 bases, and 11 bases lay in between. The CDR3 consists of 12 residues. The CDR3 region is CSAREGIQPQYF. In DNA, the CDR3 is TGCAGTGCTAGAGAGGGGATCCAGCCCCAGTACTTC.

This clonotype has just one count. The gene calls are TRBV4-2 and TRBJ2-7; 10 bases fit TRBD2. This CDR3 has 14 residues. The germline CDR1 and CDR2 sequences are LGHNA and YNFKEQ. V lost 4 bases to trimming and J lost 7 bases; unmatched junction nucleotides: 7. The CDR3 DNA follows: TGTGCCAGCAGCCGAGGGCTAGCGGGAGAAGAGCAGTACTTC. It encodes CASSRGLAGEEQYF.

This clonotype occurred many times. The rearrangement links TRBV10-3 to TRBJ1-3; D ambiguous. The CDR3 consists of 13 residues. Looked up from germline, CDR1 is ENHRY and CDR2 is SYGVKD. V lost 8 bases to trimming and J lost 1 base, with 9 bases between them. The CDR3 DNA is TGTGCCATCGGAGACGGATCTGGAAACACCATATATTTT. Its protein is CAIGDGSGNTIYF.

This clonotype has at least ten counts. The chain carries TRBV10-3 and TRBJ2-7; D unresolved. V lost 3 bases and J 1 base, leaving 16 bases between the germline ends. The CDR3 runs to 16 residues. Germline lookup yields CDR1 ENHRY and CDR2 SYGVKD. CDR3 sequence reads: CAISDGKRQPSYEQYF. The CDR3 region has the DNA TGTGCCATCAGTGATGGGAAGCGACAACCGTCCTACGAGCAGTACTTC.

This clonotype was picked up one time. The chain carries TRBV12-3 or TRBV12-4 and TRBJ1-4; D not resolved. The CDR3 consists of 12 residues. Trimming shortened V by 4 bases and J by 8 bases, and 8 bases separated the two germline ends. The CDR3 bases are TGTGCCAGCAGTTCGAACACAGAAAAACTGTTTTTT. Translation: CASSSNTEKLFF.

The rearrangement uses TRBV20-1 and TRBJ1-5; D gene uncertain. Trimming took 3 bases from V and 5 from J, leaving 8 bases between them. The CDR3 spans 12 residues. The germline CDR1 and CDR2 sequences are DFQATT and SNEGSKA (reference sequence). CDR3 coding DNA: TGCAGTGCTAGGTTGGGAGATCAGCCCCAGCATTTT. Translation gives CSARLGDQPQHF.

This clonotype was seen at least ten times. V gene TRBV7-2 combines with J gene TRBJ2-5; no clear D. From germline, CDR1 is SGHTA and CDR2 FQGNSA. V shed 5 bases and J shed 3 bases, with 10 bases lying between them. CDR3 length: 13 amino acids. The CDR3, as DNA: TGTGCCAGCAGCCCCTACCTTGAAGAGACCCAGTACTTC. It is translated as CASSPYLEETQYF.

The chain links TRBV4-3 to TRBJ1-3, with D unclear. This CDR3 contains 17 residues. Germline V gene data show CDR1 as LGHNA and CDR2 as YSLEER. V lost 3 bases and J 0 bases, leaving 15 bases between the germline ends. The CDR3 here is CASSQDVSASSGNTIYF. CDR3 coding DNA: TGCGCCAGCAGCCAGGATGTATCAGCGAGCTCTGGAAACACCATATATTTT.

Many counts were recorded for this clonotype. The rearrangement joins TRBV20-1 to TRBJ1-4; D uncertain. Germline lookup yields CDR1 DFQATT and CDR2 SNEGSKA (reference sequence). V lost 6 bases, J lost 12 bases, and 14 bases lay in between. The CDR3 totals 11 residues. CDR3 loop: CSAQTGAELFF. DNA of the CDR3: TGCAGTGCCCAAACGGGTGCGGAACTGTTTTTT.

Many counts were recorded for this clonotype. CDR3 bases: TGTGCCAGCAGGCGGCAGGGATGGTTCGAGCAGTACTTC. It specifies CASRRQGWFEQYF. The chain joins TRBV5-6 to TRBJ2-7, with D perhaps TRBD1 (5 bases). The CDR3 has 13 amino acids. Trimming pared 5 bases from V and 6 bases from J, leaving 15 bases between. CDR1 and CDR2 from the germline V gene are SGHDT and YYEEEE.

The rearrangement links TRBV28 to TRBJ2-5; D gene uncertain. CDR3 length: 16 residues. Germline lookup yields CDR1 MDHEN and CDR2 SYDVKM. V was clipped by 1 base and J by 2 bases, with 14 bases between them. The CDR3 sequence: CASSLLVNRLQETQYF. DNA for the CDR3: TGTGCCAGCAGTTTATTAGTGAACAGATTACAAGAGACCCAGTACTTC.

This clonotype has more than one count but fewer than ten. J is TRBJ2-2 and V is TRBV5-1; D gene ambiguous. Trimming took off 0 bases at V and 5 bases at J, with 8 bases between the two ends. The length of the CDR3 is 14 residues. Per germline, CDR1 SGHRS and CDR2 YFSETQ. Here the CDR3 DNA reads TGCGCCAGCAGCTTGGAGTTGGGTACCGGGGAGCTGTTTTTT. It is translated as CASSLELGTGELFF.

Ten or more counts support this clonotype. At one end, the junction sequence differs from germline, possibly due to a read error. The chain joins TRBV10-2 to TRBJ1-4; D is unclear. Germline CDR1 reads WSHSY; CDR2 reads SAAADI. CDR3 size: 14 residues. The CDR3 spells CASSGHATSEKLFF. The CDR3 bases are TGCGCCAGCAGTGGACACGCGACTAGTGAAAAACTGTTTTTT.

This chain links TRBV3-1 with TRBJ2-7, with D maybe TRBD1 (5 bases). In germline, CDR1 is LGHDT, CDR2 YNNKEL (reference sequence). Between the trimmed V and J ends, which lost 1 base and 2 bases, there was a span of 15 bases. The CDR3 is made up of 16 amino acids. This CDR3 reads CASSQGPDIKTYEQYF. The CDR3 DNA is TGTGCCAGCAGCCAAGGCCCGGACATAAAAACCTACGAGCAGTACTTC.

The table lists this clonotype with a few counts. The chain has TRBV7-8 and TRBJ2-2; 11 bases agree with TRBD2. Germline V CDR1 and CDR2: SGHVS, FQNEAQ. V shed 3 bases and J 2 bases; nucleotides not matched to a gene: 2. CDR3 length: 16 residues. CDR3 residues: CASSFSGRVNTGELFF. The CDR3 coding sequence is TGTGCCAGCAGCTTTAGCGGGAGGGTAAACACCGGGGAGCTGTTTTTT.